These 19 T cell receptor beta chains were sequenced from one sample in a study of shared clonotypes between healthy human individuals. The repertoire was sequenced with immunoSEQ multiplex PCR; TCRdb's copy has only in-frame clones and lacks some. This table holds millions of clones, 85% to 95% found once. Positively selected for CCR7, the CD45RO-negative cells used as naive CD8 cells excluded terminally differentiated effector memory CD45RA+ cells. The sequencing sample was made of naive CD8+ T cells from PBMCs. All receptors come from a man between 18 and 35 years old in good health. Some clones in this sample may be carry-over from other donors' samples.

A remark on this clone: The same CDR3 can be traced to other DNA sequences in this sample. CDR3 bases: TGTGCCAGCAGTCAGGGCTATGGCTACACCTTC. It translates to CASSQGYGYTF. The V and J genes are TRBV27 and TRBJ1-2, with D possibly being TRBD1 (5 bases). The CDR3 has 11 amino acids. Trimming removed 5 bases from V and 4 bases from J, with 5 bases in between. The germline CDR1 and CDR2 sequences are MNHEY and SMNVEV (reference sequence).

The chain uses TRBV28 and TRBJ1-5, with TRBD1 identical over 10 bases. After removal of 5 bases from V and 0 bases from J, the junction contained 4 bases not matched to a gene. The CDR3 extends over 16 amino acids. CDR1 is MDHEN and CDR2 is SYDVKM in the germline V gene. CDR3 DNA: TGTGCCAGCAGTCAAGACAGGGGGCCTAGCAATCAGCCCCAGCATTTT. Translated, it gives CASSQDRGPSNQPQHF.

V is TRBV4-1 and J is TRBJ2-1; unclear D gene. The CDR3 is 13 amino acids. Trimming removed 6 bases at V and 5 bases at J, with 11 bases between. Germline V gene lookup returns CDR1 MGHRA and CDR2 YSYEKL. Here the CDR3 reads CASRAESNNEQFF. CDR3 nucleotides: TGCGCCAGCAGGGCAGAAAGTAACAATGAGCAGTTCTTC.

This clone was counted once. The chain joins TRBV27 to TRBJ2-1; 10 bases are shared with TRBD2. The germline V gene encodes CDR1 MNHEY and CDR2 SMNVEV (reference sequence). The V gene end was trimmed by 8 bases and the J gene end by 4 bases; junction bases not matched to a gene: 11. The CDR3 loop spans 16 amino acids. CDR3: CASRDLIAGGYNEQFF. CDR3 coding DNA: TGTGCCAGCCGCGACCTGATAGCGGGAGGATACAATGAGCAGTTCTTC.

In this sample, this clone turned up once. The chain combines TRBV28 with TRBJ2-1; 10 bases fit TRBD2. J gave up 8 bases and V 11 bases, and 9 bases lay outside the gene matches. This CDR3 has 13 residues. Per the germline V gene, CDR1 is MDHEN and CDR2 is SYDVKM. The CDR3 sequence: CAYQAGGQDEQFF. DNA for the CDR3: TGTGCCTACCAAGCGGGAGGGCAAGATGAGCAGTTCTTC.

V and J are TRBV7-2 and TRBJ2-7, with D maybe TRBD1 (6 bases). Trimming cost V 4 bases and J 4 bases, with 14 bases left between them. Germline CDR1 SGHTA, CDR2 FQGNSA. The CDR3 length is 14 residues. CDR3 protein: CASSSQWDMYEQYF. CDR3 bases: TGTGCCAGCAGCTCCCAGTGGGACATGTACGAGCAGTACTTC. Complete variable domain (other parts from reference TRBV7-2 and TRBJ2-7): GAGVSQSPSNKVTEKGKDVELRCDPISGHTALYWYRQSLGQGLEFLIYFQGNSAPDKSGLPSDRFSAERTGGSVSTLTIQRTQQEDSAVYLCASSSQWDMYEQYFGPGTRLTVT.

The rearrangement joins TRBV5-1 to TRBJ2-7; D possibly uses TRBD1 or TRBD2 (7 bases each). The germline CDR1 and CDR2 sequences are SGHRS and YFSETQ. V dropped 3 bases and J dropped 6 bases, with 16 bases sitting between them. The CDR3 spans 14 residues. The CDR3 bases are TGCGCCAGCAGCTATAGACAGGGAGGGGGCGAGCAGTACTTC. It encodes CASSYRQGGGEQYF.

CDR3 sequence: CASSYPGGRTGELFF. The CDR3 nucleotides read TGTGCCAGCAGCTACCCCGGCGGGCGGACCGGGGAGCTGTTTTTT. V usage is TRBV25-1 and J usage is TRBJ2-2, with D maybe TRBD2 (5 bases). The germline CDR1 and CDR2 sequences are MGHDK and SYGVNS. V was shortened by 6 bases and J by 5 bases, with 16 bases between the two germline ends. This CDR3 spans 15 amino acids. Together with reference TRBV25-1 and TRBJ2-2, the CDR3 gives the full variable domain: EADIYQTPRYLVIGTGKKITLECSQTMGHDKMYWYQQDPGMELHLIHYSYGVNSTEKGDLSSESTVSRIRTEHFPLTLESARPSHTSQYLCASSYPGGRTGELFFGEGSRLTVL.

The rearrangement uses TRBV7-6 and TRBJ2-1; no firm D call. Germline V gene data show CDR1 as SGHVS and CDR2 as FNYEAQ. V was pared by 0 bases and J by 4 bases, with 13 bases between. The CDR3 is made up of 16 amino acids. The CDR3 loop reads CASSLAYAGRYNEQFF. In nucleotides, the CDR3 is TGTGCCAGCAGCTTAGCGTACGCAGGTAGATACAATGAGCAGTTCTTC.

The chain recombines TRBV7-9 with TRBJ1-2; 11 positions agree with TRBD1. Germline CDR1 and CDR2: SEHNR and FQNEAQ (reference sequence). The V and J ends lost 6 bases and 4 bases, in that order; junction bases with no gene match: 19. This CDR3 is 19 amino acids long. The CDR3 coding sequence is TGTGCCAGCAGTCGGGACAGGGGGATAAGCTGGGGCGTACTCTATGGCTACACCTTC. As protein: CASSRDRGISWGVLYGYTF.

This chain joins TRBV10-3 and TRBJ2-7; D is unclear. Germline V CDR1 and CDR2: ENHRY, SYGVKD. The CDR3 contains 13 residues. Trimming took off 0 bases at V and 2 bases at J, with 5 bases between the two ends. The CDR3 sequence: CAISESKPYEQYF. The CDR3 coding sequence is TGTGCCATCAGTGAGTCCAAACCCTACGAGCAGTACTTC.

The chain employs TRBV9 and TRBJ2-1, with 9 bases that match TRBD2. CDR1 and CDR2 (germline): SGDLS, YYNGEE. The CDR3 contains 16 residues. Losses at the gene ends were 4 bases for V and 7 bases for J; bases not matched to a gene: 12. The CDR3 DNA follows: TGTGCCAGCAGCCCGGGCGGCGGGAGGGAGGGGAATGAGCAGTTCTTC. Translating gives CASSPGGGREGNEQFF.

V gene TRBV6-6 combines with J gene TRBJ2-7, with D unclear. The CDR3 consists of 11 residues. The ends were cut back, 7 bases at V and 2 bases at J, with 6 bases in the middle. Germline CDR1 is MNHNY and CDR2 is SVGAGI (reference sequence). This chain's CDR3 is CASTEAYEQYF. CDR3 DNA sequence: TGTGCCAGCACCGAGGCCTACGAGCAGTACTTC.

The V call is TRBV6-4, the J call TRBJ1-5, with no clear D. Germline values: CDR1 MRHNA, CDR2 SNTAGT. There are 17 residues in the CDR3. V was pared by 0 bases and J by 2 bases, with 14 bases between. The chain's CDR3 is CASSDSLAGLGNQPQHF. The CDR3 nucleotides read TGTGCCAGCAGTGACTCATTGGCGGGGTTGGGCAATCAGCCCCAGCATTTT.

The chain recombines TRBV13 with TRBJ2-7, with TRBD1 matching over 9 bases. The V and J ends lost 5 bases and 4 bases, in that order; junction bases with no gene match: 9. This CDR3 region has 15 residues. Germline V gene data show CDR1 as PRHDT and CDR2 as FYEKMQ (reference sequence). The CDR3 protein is CASSPPGTGRYEQYF. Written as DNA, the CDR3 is TGTGCCAGCAGCCCCCCTGGGACAGGGAGGTACGAGCAGTACTTC.

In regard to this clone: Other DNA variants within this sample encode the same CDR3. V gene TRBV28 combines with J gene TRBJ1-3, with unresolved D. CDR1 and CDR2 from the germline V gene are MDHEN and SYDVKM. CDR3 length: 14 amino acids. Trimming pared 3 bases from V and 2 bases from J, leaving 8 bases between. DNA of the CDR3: TGTGCCAGCAGTTTCTGGGGAGCTGGAAACACCATATATTTT. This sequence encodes CASSFWGAGNTIYF.

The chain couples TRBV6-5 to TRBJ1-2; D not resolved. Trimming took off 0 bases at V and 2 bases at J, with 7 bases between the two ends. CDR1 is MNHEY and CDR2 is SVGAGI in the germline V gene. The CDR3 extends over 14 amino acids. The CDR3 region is CASSYSSLNYGYTF. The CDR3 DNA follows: TGTGCCAGCAGTTACTCGAGCTTAAACTATGGCTACACCTTC.

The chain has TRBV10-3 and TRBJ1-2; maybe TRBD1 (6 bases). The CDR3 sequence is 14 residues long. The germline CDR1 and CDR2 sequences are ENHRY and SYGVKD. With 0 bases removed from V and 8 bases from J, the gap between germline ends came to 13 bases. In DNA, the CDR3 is TGTGCCATCAGTGAGTCAGGGGGGGTAAGCGGCTACACCTTC. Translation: CAISESGGVSGYTF.

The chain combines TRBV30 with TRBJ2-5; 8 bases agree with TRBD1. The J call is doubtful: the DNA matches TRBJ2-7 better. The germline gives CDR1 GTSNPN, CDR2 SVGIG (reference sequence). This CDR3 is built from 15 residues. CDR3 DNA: TGTGCCTGGACCTCCTGGGGACAGGAGACCTACGAGCAGTACTTC. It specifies CAWTSWGQETYEQYF.